Below are 29 T cell receptor beta chains sequenced from a single sample in a study of PD-L1 blockade in urothelial cancer. TCRdb keeps only in-frame clones here, not all; method: immunoSEQ multiplex PCR. Counted here are about 86,000 clones, about 85% occurring once; the ten biggest clones make up 13% to 15%. Noted time point: pretreatment peripheral blood. The sample here was PBMCs, taken around atezolizumab (anti-PD-L1) treatment. The receptors come from a man aged 55-75 years with urothelial cancer.

V gene TRBV19 combines with J gene TRBJ2-2; 8 nucleotides agree with TRBD2. This CDR3 has 14 residues. Germline trimming cut 6 bases from V and 4 bases from J; bases unmatched to any gene: 4. Germline CDR1 LNHDA, CDR2 SQIVND (reference sequence). The DNA of the CDR3 is TGTGCCAGTAGCAAAGGGACTAGCACCGGGGAGCTGTTTTTT. This codes for CASSKGTSTGELFF.

The CDR3 protein is CASSEYHTNEQFF. In nucleotides, the CDR3 is TGTGCCAGCAGTGAATATCACACCAATGAGCAGTTCTTC. V gene TRBV25-1 combines with J gene TRBJ2-1; no firm D call. The CDR3 totals 13 residues. Deletions cut 0 bases from V and 6 bases from J, with 6 bases between. The germline CDR1 and CDR2 sequences are MGHDK and SYGVNS. The entire variable domain, with the rest obtained from reference TRBV25-1 and TRBJ2-1, is as follows: EADIYQTPRYLVIGTGKKITLECSQTMGHDKMYWYQQDPGMELHLIHYSYGVNSTEKGDLSSESTVSRIRTEHFPLTLESARPSHTSQYLCASSEYHTNEQFFGPGTRLTVL.

The table lists this clone with a count of one. The chain carries TRBV11-3 and TRBJ2-3; 7 bases map to TRBD1. The length of the CDR3 is 14 residues. With V trimmed by 5 bases and J by 0 bases, 2 bases remained unmatched. CDR1 and CDR2 (germline): SGHNT, YENEEA. DNA for the CDR3: TGTGCCAGCAGCCAAGGGGGCAGCACAGATACGCAGTATTTT. Its translation is CASSQGGSTDTQYF.

The chain has TRBV4-2 and TRBJ1-1; unclear D gene. This CDR3 comprises 12 residues. The V end lost 3 bases, the J end lost 8 bases, and 10 bases lay between the germline ends. The germline V gene has CDR1 LGHNA and CDR2 YNFKEQ. The CDR3, as DNA: TGTGCCAGCAGCCAGTCGGGGAGGGAAGCTTTCTTT. Amino acid sequence: CASSQSGREAFF.

The chain uses TRBV5-1 and TRBJ2-1, with 8 bases identical to TRBD2. The CDR3 runs 21 residues. V trimming: 4 bases; J trimming: 0 bases; junction bases outside the gene matches: 21. Germline CDR1 SGHRS, CDR2 YFSETQ. CDR3 residues: CASSHPGGLATRESSYNEQFF. The CDR3 DNA reads TGCGCCAGCAGCCACCCTGGAGGACTAGCAACGAGGGAAAGCTCCTACAATGAGCAGTTCTTC.

This clone has just one count. The chain combines TRBV27 with TRBJ2-7, with 8 nucleotides matching TRBD2. The V and J ends lost 6 bases and 1 base, in that order; junction bases with no gene match: 8. This CDR3 is built from 15 residues. Germline V gene lookup returns CDR1 MNHEY and CDR2 SMNVEV (reference sequence). CDR3 DNA: TGTGCCAGCAGCCGCGGGGGGACCTTATCCTACGAGCAGTACTTC. Translated: CASSRGGTLSYEQYF.

This sequence joins TRBV9 and TRBJ1-1; no reliable D call. Trimming removed 1 base at V and 1 base at J, with 8 bases between. Germline CDR1 is SGDLS and CDR2 is YYNGEE. The CDR3 consists of 14 residues. CDR3 sequence (DNA): TGTGCCAGCAGCGTAACTTCGGGGAACACTGAAGCTTTCTTT. It codes for CASSVTSGNTEAFF.

CDR3 nucleotides: TGCGCCAGCAGTGATAGGACAGGGAATGTAGACGAGCAGTACTTC. Its protein is CASSDRTGNVDEQYF. The chain links TRBV10-2 to TRBJ2-7, with TRBD1 matching over 8 bases. V was clipped by 3 bases and J by 5 bases; unmatched bases: 9. This CDR3 contains 15 residues. CDR1 is WSHSY, CDR2 SAAADI, per germline.

This clone showed up just once. This chain joins TRBV4-3 and TRBJ2-7; 9 bases match TRBD2. The CDR3 sequence is 16 residues long. The germline gives CDR1 LGHNA, CDR2 YSLEER. V shed 1 base, J shed 1 base, and the junction held 5 bases outside the gene matches. The CDR3 region is CASSQGAGGPSYEQYF. DNA for the CDR3: TGCGCCAGCAGCCAAGGGGCGGGAGGGCCATCCTACGAGCAGTACTTC.

The rearrangement uses TRBV5-1 and TRBJ2-3; D perhaps matches TRBD2 (6 bases). Trimming shortened V by 3 bases and J by 1 base, and 9 bases separated the two germline ends. CDR3 length equals 14 residues. Germline CDR1 SGHRS, CDR2 YFSETQ. The CDR3 coding sequence is TGCGCCAGCAGCTGGGGGGACCGCACAGATACGCAGTATTTT. It yields the protein CASSWGDRTDTQYF.

This clone has only a few counts. This chain uses TRBV7-3 with TRBJ2-1; the match to TRBD2 covers 8 bases. Germline values: CDR1 SGHTA, CDR2 FQGTGA. With 5 bases clipped from V and 2 bases from J, the junction kept 8 bases outside the gene matches. CDR3 size: 16 residues. CDR3 in DNA: TGTGCCAGCAGCCCCTTCCCCGGGGGGGCCTACAATGAGCAGTTCTTC. This translates into CASSPFPGGAYNEQFF.

This clone was seen only a few times. The chain has TRBV7-9 and TRBJ2-5; 7 bases are shared with TRBD1. Trimming cost V 4 bases and J 3 bases; bases outside gene matches: 8. The CDR3 runs 15 residues. Germline-derived CDR1 and CDR2 are SEHNR and FQNEAQ (reference sequence). Here the CDR3 reads CASSSEETGKETQYF. CDR3 nucleotides: TGTGCCAGCAGCTCAGAGGAGACAGGGAAAGAGACCCAGTACTTC.

The rearrangement uses TRBV2 and TRBJ1-5, with unresolved D. The germline V and J ends were trimmed by 7 bases and 3 bases, with 16 bases remaining between them. Germline V gene lookup returns CDR1 SNHLY and CDR2 FYNNEI. The CDR3 has 15 residues. CDR3 amino acids: CASTFSRGLNQPQHF. As DNA, the CDR3 is TGTGCCAGCACTTTCAGCCGAGGGCTCAATCAGCCCCAGCATTTT.

This rearrangement joins TRBV5-1 to TRBJ2-7; D unresolved. This CDR3 region has 14 residues. Germline lookup yields CDR1 SGHRS and CDR2 YFSETQ. Trimming stripped 1 base from V and 0 bases from J, with 8 bases between. The CDR3 coding sequence is TGCGCCAGCAGCTTGCCACAGAGCTCCTACGAGCAGTACTTC. Translation: CASSLPQSSYEQYF.

The CDR3 sequence is CASSRQGLDTGELFF. The CDR3 coding sequence is TGTGCCAGCAGTCGACAGGGGTTAGACACCGGGGAGCTGTTTTTT. The chain recombines TRBV5-6 with TRBJ2-2; 8 nucleotides line up with TRBD1. The CDR3 totals 15 residues. Germline values: CDR1 SGHDT, CDR2 YYEEEE. The V segment lost 5 bases and the J segment 3 bases; nucleotides outside the gene matches: 6.

The chain couples TRBV25-1 to TRBJ2-7; TRBD1 is a possible D gene (6 bases). The V end lost 5 bases, the J end lost 2 bases, and 16 bases lay between the germline ends. Germline-derived CDR1 and CDR2 are MGHDK and SYGVNS. The length of the CDR3 is 15 residues. CDR3 protein: CASSPTGIETYEQYF. The DNA for the CDR3 is TGTGCCAGCAGTCCCACAGGGATCGAGACCTACGAGCAGTACTTC.

The rearrangement joins TRBV10-3 to TRBJ2-7; the match to TRBD1 covers 9 bases. Germline loops: CDR1 ENHRY, CDR2 SYGVKD. The CDR3 runs to 15 residues. J gave up 6 bases and V 5 bases, and 11 bases lay outside the gene matches. The CDR3 region has the DNA TGTGCCATCAGTTCTACCGGGACAGGGATATCCGAGCAGTACTTC. Amino acids: CAISSTGTGISEQYF.

The gene calls are TRBV30 and TRBJ1-1; D remains unclear. Trimming removed 2 bases from V and 1 base from J, with 11 bases in between. Germline loops: CDR1 GTSNPN, CDR2 SVGIG (reference sequence). This CDR3 has 14 amino acids. DNA of the CDR3: TGTGCCTGGAGTTTAAGAGGAGGGAACACTGAAGCTTTCTTT. It codes for CAWSLRGGNTEAFF. The entire variable domain, with the rest obtained from reference TRBV30 and TRBJ1-1, is as follows: SQTIHQWPATLVQPVGSPLSLECTVEGTSNPNLYWYRQAAGRGLQLLFYSVGIGQISSEVPQNLSASRPQDRQFILSSKKLLLSDSGFYLCAWSLRGGNTEAFFGQGTRLTVV.

The gene calls are TRBV12-2 and TRBJ1-5; the D call in the table, TRBD1, was not verified against the DNA. TRBV12-2 represents a pseudogene. The CDR3 has 19 residues. The chain's CDR3 is CASRTRGIPGTGLLQPQHF. CDR3 bases: TGTGCAAGTCGCACTAGGGGTATCCCCGGGACAGGGTTGTTACAGCCCCAGCATTTT.

This CDR3 reads CASSRPWLTGSSYEQYF. The CDR3 nucleotides are TGTGCCAGCAGCCGACCCTGGTTGACAGGGAGCTCCTACGAGCAGTACTTC. The chain combines TRBV7-9 with TRBJ2-7; 7 nucleotides agree with TRBD1. The CDR3 is 17 residues long. The J segment lost 0 bases and the V segment lost 5 bases, leaving 13 bases of the junction unmatched. The germline CDR1 and CDR2 sequences are SEHNR and FQNEAQ (reference sequence). Filled out from reference TRBV7-9 and TRBJ2-7, the complete variable domain reads DTGVSQNPRHKITKRGQNVTFRCDPISEHNRLYWYRQTLGQGPEFLTYFQNEAQLEKSRLLSDRFSAERPKGSFSTLEIQRTEQGDSAMYLCASSRPWLTGSSYEQYFGPGTRLTVT.

V is TRBV5-1 and J is TRBJ2-3, with a possible D match to TRBD2 (5 bases). The CDR3 totals 17 residues. Germline assignment: CDR1 SGHRS and CDR2 YFSETQ. Between the trimmed V and J ends, which lost 4 bases and 0 bases, there was a span of 18 bases. The CDR3 region has the DNA TGCGCCAGCAGCCCGTTCCGGGAACACGCTAGCACAGATACGCAGTATTTT. Translated, it gives CASSPFREHASTDTQYF. The full variable domain, its missing parts supplied by reference TRBV5-1 and TRBJ2-3, is KAGVTQTPRYLIKTRGQQVTLSCSPISGHRSVSWYQQTPGQGLQFLFEYFSETQRNKGNFPGRFSGRQFSNSRSEMNVSTLELGDSALYLCASSPFREHASTDTQYFGPGTRLTVL.

Comments on this clone: The germline gene is not matched at one end of the junction; a read error may be the cause. The V gene is TRBV2, the J gene TRBJ2-2; no clear D. This CDR3 spans 14 amino acids. Germline values: CDR1 SNHLY, CDR2 FYNNEI. The CDR3 region has the DNA TGTGCCAGCAGCGAAGCGCGAGGCAGCGGGGAGCTGTTTTTT. Protein product: CASSEARGSGELFF.

The chain joins TRBV6-5 to TRBJ1-2, with a tentative D call TRBD1 (5 bases). The CDR3 contains 12 residues. Between the trimmed V and J ends, which lost 4 bases and 7 bases, there was a span of 10 bases. Germline CDR1 is MNHEY and CDR2 is SVGAGI. CDR3 sequence (DNA): TGTGCCAGCAGTTTGGGGGGGGGTGGCTACACCTTC. Protein product: CASSLGGGGYTF.

This clone was detected only once. The gene calls are TRBV6-1 and TRBJ1-2; no reliable D call. Looked up from germline, CDR1 is MNHNS and CDR2 is SASEGT. This CDR3 has 15 residues. V gave up 0 bases and J gave up 0 bases, with 8 bases separating them. CDR3 sequence: CASSEAAGANYGYTF. For the CDR3, the DNA is TGTGCCAGCAGTGAAGCGGCTGGTGCTAACTATGGCTACACCTTC.

This clone was counted a few times. V gene TRBV6-1 combines with J gene TRBJ2-7, with D possibly matching TRBD2 (5 bases). CDR1 and CDR2 from the germline V gene are MNHNS and SASEGT. V lost 6 bases, J lost 3 bases, and 12 bases lay in between. This CDR3 has 13 residues. The CDR3 nucleotides are TGTGCCAGCAGGAGATCGGGGAGCTACGAGCAGTACTTC. It yields the protein CASRRSGSYEQYF.

The chain carries TRBV6-4 and TRBJ2-7; TRBD1 agrees at 12 bases. Germline V gene sequence: CDR1 MRHNA, CDR2 SNTAGT. This CDR3 spans 15 amino acids. V dropped 6 bases and J dropped 4; count of bases not matched to a gene: 7. For the CDR3, the DNA is TGTGCCAGCAGAGCCCCGGGACAGGGGGCTTACGAGCAGTACTTC. Translation gives CASRAPGQGAYEQYF.

The rearrangement joins TRBV30 to TRBJ2-6; D ambiguous. The CDR3 loop spans 14 amino acids. Germline V gene lookup returns CDR1 GTSNPN and CDR2 SVGIG (reference sequence). V was shortened by 4 bases and J by 2 bases, with 9 bases between the two germline ends. The CDR3 DNA sequence: TGTGCCTGGATGAACAACGCTGGGGCCAACGTCCTGACTTTC. It translates to CAWMNNAGANVLTF.

The chain recombines TRBV19 with TRBJ2-7, with D perhaps TRBD2 (5 bases). The V end was cut by 6 bases, the J end by 2 bases, with 17 bases between. Germline V gene lookup returns CDR1 LNHDA and CDR2 SQIVND (reference sequence). The CDR3 loop spans 15 amino acids. CDR3 sequence (DNA): TGTGCCAGTAGCGTAGCGAGTAGATCCGCCTACGAGCAGTACTTC. This translates into CASSVASRSAYEQYF. Supplemented by reference TRBV19 and TRBJ2-7, the full variable domain reads DGGITQSPKYLFRKEGQNVTLSCEQNLNHDAMYWYRQDPGQGLRLIYYSQIVNDFQKGDIAEGYSVSREKKESFPLTVTSAQKNPTAFYLCASSVASRSAYEQYFGPGTRLTVT.

This rearrangement joins TRBV10-3 to TRBJ1-3; 8 nucleotides agree with TRBD1. The V gene end was trimmed by 6 bases and the J gene end by 5 bases; junction bases not matched to a gene: 9. This CDR3 has 15 residues. Germline values: CDR1 ENHRY, CDR2 SYGVKD. CDR3 amino acids: CAISLGQVLRNTIYF. For the CDR3, the DNA is TGTGCCATCAGCTTGGGACAGGTTCTTAGAAACACCATATATTTT.